This TCR beta chain was recorded in a study of blood T cell repertoires in COVID-19. Study details: From the United States, Italy and Spain came samples of acute and convalescent COVID-19.

This clone showed up just once. V shed 4 bases and J 6 bases; nucleotides not matched to a gene: 5. The germline gives CDR1 SGHTA, CDR2 FQGNSA. The CDR3 covers 14 residues. In the original workflow: Estimation of nucleated cell counts relied on the amplification of reference gene primers. Data came from immunoSEQ multiplex PCR; TCRdb stores just in-frame clones and leaves some out. V and J calls plus clone size are reproduced from that table; the DNA served to infer D and trimming. The sample has some 250,000 clones, roughly 88% seen once. The source of this sequence is a man aged 40-49 years with acute or convalescent COVID-19. The source material was peripheral blood. V is TRBV7-2 and J is TRBJ1-2; 10 bases align to TRBD1. CDR3 bases: TGTGCCAGCAGCTGGCGACAGGGGGCACATGGCTACACCTTC. Its protein product is CASSWRQGAHGYTF.